These 10 T cell receptor beta chains were sequenced from one sample in a study of post-analysis software for immune sequencing data. Broader study findings: Controls had lower frequencies than patients of about five TRBV segments, which included TRBV5-6, TRBV5-1 and TRBV20-1.

The TCR beta cDNA libraries contained unique molecular identifiers. TCRdb ran MiXCR on the PCR reads and lists one entry per CDR3 protein. The data contain 650,000 to 850,000 distinct CDR3 sequences, just over 45% of them seen just once; the ten biggest clones take up approximately 4.4%. Antigens of these TCRs are unknown. Source material: blood. The receptors stem from a girl between 10 and 17 years old with multiple sclerosis.

This clonotype showed up just a few times. Compared with germline, one end of the junction differs, possibly owing to a read error. The V gene is TRBV7-9, the J gene TRBJ2-1, with 7 bases identical to TRBD1. Germline loops: CDR1 SEHNR, CDR2 FQNEAQ (reference sequence). This CDR3 has 16 residues. The CDR3 coding sequence is TGTGCCGGCAGCTTAGAAGCAGGGGGCTCCTACAATGAGCAGTTCTTC. Translation gives CAGSLEAGGSYNEQFF.

Only one count was recorded for this clonotype. The chain employs TRBV7-3 and TRBJ2-3; perhaps TRBD2 as D (5 bases). CDR1 SGHTA and CDR2 FQGTGA come from the germline V gene. Trimming cost V 5 bases and J 3 bases, with 15 bases left between them. The length of the CDR3 is 15 residues. Here the CDR3 DNA reads TGTGCCAGCAGCGCCCGCCCCTTAGCGACAGATACGCAGTATTTT. Encoded protein: CASSARPLATDTQYF.

The rearrangement links TRBV24-1 to TRBJ2-3; D not resolved. The V and J ends lost 1 base and 0 bases respectively, with 7 bases between them. CDR1 is KGHDR and CDR2 is SFDVKD in the germline V gene. This CDR3 is 15 amino acids long. The CDR3 spells CATSDLGDSTDTQYF. Written as DNA, the CDR3 is TGTGCCACCAGTGATTTAGGAGACAGCACAGATACGCAGTATTTT.

This clonotype was observed at least ten times. CDR3 bases: TGCAGTGCTAGAATAGGGAGCTCCTATAATTCACCCCTCCACTTT. Amino acids: CSARIGSSYNSPLHF. This chain connects TRBV20-1 to TRBJ1-6; D is undetermined. The CDR3 consists of 15 residues. Germline CDR1 DFQATT, CDR2 SNEGSKA (reference sequence). Trimming shortened V by 2 bases and J by 0 bases, and 8 bases separated the two germline ends.

This chain uses TRBV28 with TRBJ2-3; D gene uncertain. V was pared by 8 bases and J by 5 bases, with 14 bases between. Germline CDR1 MDHEN, CDR2 SYDVKM. The CDR3 sequence is 13 residues long. The CDR3, as DNA: TGTGCCAGCTTGGGCGGTACAAAAGATACGCAGTATTTT. This encodes CASLGGTKDTQYF. The full variable domain, rest sourced from reference TRBV28 and TRBJ2-3, is DVKVTQSSRYLVKRTGEKVFLECVQDMDHENMFWYRQDPGLGLRLIYFSYDVKMKEKGDIPEGYSVSREKKERFSLILESASTNQTSMYLCASLGGTKDTQYFGPGTRLTVL.

This clonotype was seen a handful of times. The rearrangement links TRBV6-5 to TRBJ2-1; the D gene is possibly TRBD1 (5 bases). The germline V gene has CDR1 MNHEY and CDR2 SVGAGI. The CDR3 is 13 amino acids. V was clipped by 0 bases and J by 10 bases, with 10 bases between them. The CDR3 loop reads CASSYSNQGEQFF. For the CDR3, the DNA is TGTGCCAGCAGTTACTCGAATCAGGGCGAGCAGTTCTTC.

This chain uses TRBV2 with TRBJ2-3; possibly TRBD2 for D (6 bases). Per germline, CDR1 SNHLY and CDR2 FYNNEI. The V and J ends lost 10 bases and 1 base respectively, with 18 bases between them. The CDR3 is made up of 15 amino acids. The CDR3, as DNA: TGTGCCACCGGCCCGGAGGGCGGGGGCACAGATACGCAGTATTTT. Amino acid sequence: CATGPEGGGTDTQYF.

The V gene is TRBV28, the J gene TRBJ2-7, with D possibly TRBD2 on 5 matching bases. Germline V gene lookup returns CDR1 MDHEN and CDR2 SYDVKM. The CDR3 contains 15 residues. V lost 6 bases, J lost 4 bases, and 19 bases lay in between. Written as DNA, the CDR3 is TGTGCCAGCAGCCGACTGAAGCGGACGACTTACGAGCAGTACTTC. As protein: CASSRLKRTTYEQYF.

CDR3 sequence: CASSLVGDLNEQFF. CDR3 DNA: TGCGCCAGCAGCTTGGTCGGGGACTTGAATGAGCAGTTCTTC. The chain recombines TRBV5-1 with TRBJ2-1, with D maybe TRBD2 (6 bases). V was shortened by 0 bases and J by 7 bases, with 11 bases between the two germline ends. Germline loops: CDR1 SGHRS, CDR2 YFSETQ. The CDR3 is 14 amino acids.

This clonotype has ten or more counts. The chain combines TRBV24-1 with TRBJ2-5, with D unresolved. The CDR3 is 13 amino acids. Germline V CDR1 and CDR2: KGHDR, SFDVKD. V was clipped by 9 bases and J by 2 bases, with 12 bases between them. CDR3 amino acids: CATQTPGQETQYF. Written as DNA, the CDR3 is TGTGCCACCCAAACACCAGGACAAGAGACCCAGTACTTC.